Below, 13 T cell receptor beta chains from the same sample are listed, as sequenced in a study of spatial heterogeneity in lung cancer. Regarding time point: blood at routine non-recurrence follow-up after resection. No cell sorting; template was whole RNA from tumor, lung tissue or PBMC. TCRdb independently ran MiXCR on the 5' RACE reads; one entry per CDR3 protein. Of around 110,000 distinct CDR3 sequences listed, over 9% are singletons. The starting material was PBMCs, obtained at follow-up. The receptors were sampled from a male donor with early-stage non-small cell lung cancer.

This clonotype has more than one count but fewer than ten. The chain is built from TRBV23-1 and TRBJ2-1; D assignment may be TRBD1 or TRBD2 (5 bases each). TRBV23-1 is an ORF; its function is uncertain. This CDR3 contains 14 residues. V lost 4 bases, J lost 4 bases, and 11 bases lay in between. DNA of the CDR3: TGCGCCAGCAGTCCCCGGGACGGATACAATGAGCAGTTCTTC. Translation: CASSPRDGYNEQFF.

This clonotype was counted only a few times. This sequence joins TRBV5-1 and TRBJ1-1, with TRBD1 identical over 10 bases. CDR3 length: 15 amino acids. Germline V gives CDR1 SGHRS, CDR2 YFSETQ. J gave up 5 bases and V 2 bases, and 6 bases lay outside the gene matches. DNA for the CDR3: TGCGCCAGCAGCTTACAAGACAGGGGGCGAACTGAAGCTTTCTTT. This sequence encodes CASSLQDRGRTEAFF. Filled out from reference TRBV5-1 and TRBJ1-1, the complete variable domain reads KAGVTQTPRYLIKTRGQQVTLSCSPISGHRSVSWYQQTPGQGLQFLFEYFSETQRNKGNFPGRFSGRQFSNSRSEMNVSTLELGDSALYLCASSLQDRGRTEAFFGQGTRLTVV.

This clonotype was found a few times. V usage is TRBV9 and J usage is TRBJ1-1; perhaps TRBD1 as D (6 bases). This CDR3 is 16 amino acids long. Germline values: CDR1 SGDLS, CDR2 YYNGEE. Deletions cut 4 bases from V and 0 bases from J, with 16 bases between. CDR3 coding DNA: TGTGCCAGCAGCTCGACAGGAAGCTCGTTGAACACTGAAGCTTTCTTT. Translation: CASSSTGSSLNTEAFF.

This clonotype was counted ten times or more. The V and J genes are TRBV27 and TRBJ2-1; 7 nucleotides line up with TRBD1. This CDR3 comprises 14 residues. Looked up from germline, CDR1 is MNHEY and CDR2 is SMNVEV (reference sequence). With V trimmed by 6 bases and J by 7 bases, 9 bases remained unmatched. CDR3: CASSSTTGENEQFF. CDR3 in DNA: TGTGCCAGCAGCTCAACCACAGGGGAGAATGAGCAGTTCTTC.

This clonotype was counted ten times or more. The chain joins TRBV11-2 to TRBJ2-1; D gene unclear. The CDR3 contains 14 residues. V lost 5 bases, J lost 0 bases, and 8 bases lay in between. CDR1 is SGHAT and CDR2 is FQNNGV in the germline V gene. The CDR3 bases are TGTGCCAGCAGCCCTCGACTCTCCTACAATGAGCAGTTCTTC. This codes for CASSPRLSYNEQFF. Full variable domain (missing parts from reference TRBV11-2 and TRBJ2-1): EAGVAQSPRYKIIEKRQSVAFWCNPISGHATLYWYQQILGQGPKLLIQFQNNGVVDDSQLPKDRFSAERLKGVDSTLKIQPAKLEDSAVYLCASSPRLSYNEQFFGPGTRLTVL.

The rearrangement links TRBV12-3 or TRBV12-4 to TRBJ2-5; D possibly corresponds to TRBD1 (5 bases). V lost 3 bases and J 1 base, leaving 9 bases between the germline ends. The CDR3 loop spans 14 amino acids. The CDR3 here is CASSFVDSQETQYF. The DNA for the CDR3 is TGTGCCAGCAGTTTTGTAGACAGCCAAGAGACCCAGTACTTC.

This rearrangement joins TRBV7-9 to TRBJ1-1; D call uncertain. V lost 5 bases to trimming and J lost 3 bases, with 7 bases between them. CDR1 is SEHNR, CDR2 FQNEAQ, per germline (reference sequence). The CDR3 spans 12 residues. The CDR3 loop reads CASSTSYTEAFF. CDR3 bases: TGTGCCAGCAGCACTAGCTACACTGAAGCTTTCTTT.

The chain has TRBV30 and TRBJ2-5, with D perhaps matching TRBD2 (7 bases). This CDR3 has 15 residues. V was shortened by 0 bases and J by 6 bases, with 17 bases between the two germline ends. CDR1 and CDR2 from the germline V gene are GTSNPN and SVGIG (reference sequence). The CDR3 nucleotides read TGTGCCTGGAGTGTCTCGGCTACGGGGGGCAAGACCCAGTACTTC. It is translated as CAWSVSATGGKTQYF.

This chain joins TRBV29-1 and TRBJ1-1; perhaps TRBD1 as D (5 bases). The CDR3 has 12 residues. Trimming left V 4 bases short and J 4 bases short, with 10 bases between. Looked up from germline, CDR1 is SQVTM and CDR2 is ANQGSEA. The CDR3 region is CSVGQSLTEAFF. CDR3 DNA sequence: TGCAGCGTTGGACAGAGCCTCACTGAAGCTTTCTTT.

This clonotype was seen more than once but under ten times. The rearrangement links TRBV5-4 to TRBJ1-1; D not resolved. Germline assignment: CDR1 SGHNT and CDR2 YYREEE (reference sequence). Trimming took 4 bases from V and 5 from J, leaving 12 bases between them. This CDR3 region has 13 residues. The CDR3 region has the DNA TGTGCCAGCAGCCCCGACCCCGAGACTGAAGCTTTCTTT. It yields the protein CASSPDPETEAFF.

This clonotype came up many times. The rearrangement uses TRBV20-1 and TRBJ2-7; TRBD1 is a possible D gene (6 bases). Germline values: CDR1 DFQATT, CDR2 SNEGSKA (reference sequence). V gave up 6 bases and J gave up 3 bases, with 12 bases separating them. This CDR3 spans 12 amino acids. The CDR3 DNA reads TGCAGTGCAGATAAGGGGGACTACGAGCAGTACTTC. Its protein product is CSADKGDYEQYF.

This sequence joins TRBV4-1 and TRBJ2-7, with unresolved D. The ends were cut back, 3 bases at V and 1 base at J, with 13 bases in the middle. There are 15 residues in the CDR3. The germline gives CDR1 MGHRA, CDR2 YSYEKL. The CDR3 loop is CASSHDLGSSYEQYF. CDR3 nucleotide sequence: TGCGCCAGCAGCCATGATTTGGGCAGTTCCTACGAGCAGTACTTC.

This clonotype was seen at least ten times. The J gene is TRBJ2-2, the V gene TRBV20-1, with 7 bases matching TRBD1. CDR3 length: 12 residues. The V segment lost 5 bases and the J segment 6 bases; nucleotides outside the gene matches: 3. Germline CDR1 is DFQATT and CDR2 is SNEGSKA (reference sequence). The CDR3 spells CSAQTGPGELFF. DNA for the CDR3: TGCAGTGCTCAGACAGGGCCCGGGGAGCTGTTTTTT.